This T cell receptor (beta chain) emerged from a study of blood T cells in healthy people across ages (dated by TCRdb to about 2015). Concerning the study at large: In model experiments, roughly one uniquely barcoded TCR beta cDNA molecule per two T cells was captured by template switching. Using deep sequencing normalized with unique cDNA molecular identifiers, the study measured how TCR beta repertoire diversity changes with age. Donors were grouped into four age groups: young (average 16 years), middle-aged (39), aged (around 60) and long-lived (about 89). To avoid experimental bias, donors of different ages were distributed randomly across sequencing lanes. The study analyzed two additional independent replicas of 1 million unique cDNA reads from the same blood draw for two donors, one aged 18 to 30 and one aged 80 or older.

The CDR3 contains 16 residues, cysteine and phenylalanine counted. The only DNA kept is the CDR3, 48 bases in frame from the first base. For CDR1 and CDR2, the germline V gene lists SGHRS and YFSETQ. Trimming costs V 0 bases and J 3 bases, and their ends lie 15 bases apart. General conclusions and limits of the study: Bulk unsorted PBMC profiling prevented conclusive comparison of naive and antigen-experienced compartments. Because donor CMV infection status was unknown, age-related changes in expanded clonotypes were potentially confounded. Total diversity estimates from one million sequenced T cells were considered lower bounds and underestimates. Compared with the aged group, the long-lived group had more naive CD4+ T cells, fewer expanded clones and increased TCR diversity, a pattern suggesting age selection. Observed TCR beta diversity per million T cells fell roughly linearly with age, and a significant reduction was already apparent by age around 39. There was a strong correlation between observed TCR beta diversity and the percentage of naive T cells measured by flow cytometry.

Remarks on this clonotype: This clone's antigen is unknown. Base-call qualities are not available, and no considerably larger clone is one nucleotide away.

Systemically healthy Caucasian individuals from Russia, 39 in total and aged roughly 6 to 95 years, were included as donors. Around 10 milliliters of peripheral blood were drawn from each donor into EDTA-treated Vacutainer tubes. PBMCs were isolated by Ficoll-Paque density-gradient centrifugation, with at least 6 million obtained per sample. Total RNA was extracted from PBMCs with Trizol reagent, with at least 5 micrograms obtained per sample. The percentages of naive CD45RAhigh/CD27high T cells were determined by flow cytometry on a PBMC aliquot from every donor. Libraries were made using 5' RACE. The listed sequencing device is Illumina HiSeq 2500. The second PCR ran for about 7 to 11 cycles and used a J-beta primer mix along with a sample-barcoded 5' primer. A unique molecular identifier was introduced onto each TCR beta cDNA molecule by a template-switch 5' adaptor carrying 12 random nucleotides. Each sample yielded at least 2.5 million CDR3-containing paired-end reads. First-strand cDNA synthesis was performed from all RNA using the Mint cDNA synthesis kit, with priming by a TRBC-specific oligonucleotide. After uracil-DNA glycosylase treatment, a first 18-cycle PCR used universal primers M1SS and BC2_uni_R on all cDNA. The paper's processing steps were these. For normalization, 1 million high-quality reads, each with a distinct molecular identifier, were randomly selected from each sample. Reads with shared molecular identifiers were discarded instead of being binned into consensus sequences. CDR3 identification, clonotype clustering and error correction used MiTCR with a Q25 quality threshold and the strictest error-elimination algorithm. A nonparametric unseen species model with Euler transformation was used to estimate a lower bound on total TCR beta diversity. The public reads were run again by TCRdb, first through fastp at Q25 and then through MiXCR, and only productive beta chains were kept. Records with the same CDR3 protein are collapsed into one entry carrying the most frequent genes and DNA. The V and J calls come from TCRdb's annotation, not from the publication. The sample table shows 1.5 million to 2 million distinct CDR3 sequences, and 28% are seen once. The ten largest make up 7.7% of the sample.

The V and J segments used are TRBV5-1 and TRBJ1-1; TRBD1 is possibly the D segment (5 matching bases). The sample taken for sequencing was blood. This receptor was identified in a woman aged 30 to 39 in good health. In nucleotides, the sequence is TGCGCCAGCAGCTTGGATGGGGACGGGAGATACACTGAAGCTTTCTTT. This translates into CASSLDGDGRYTEAFF.